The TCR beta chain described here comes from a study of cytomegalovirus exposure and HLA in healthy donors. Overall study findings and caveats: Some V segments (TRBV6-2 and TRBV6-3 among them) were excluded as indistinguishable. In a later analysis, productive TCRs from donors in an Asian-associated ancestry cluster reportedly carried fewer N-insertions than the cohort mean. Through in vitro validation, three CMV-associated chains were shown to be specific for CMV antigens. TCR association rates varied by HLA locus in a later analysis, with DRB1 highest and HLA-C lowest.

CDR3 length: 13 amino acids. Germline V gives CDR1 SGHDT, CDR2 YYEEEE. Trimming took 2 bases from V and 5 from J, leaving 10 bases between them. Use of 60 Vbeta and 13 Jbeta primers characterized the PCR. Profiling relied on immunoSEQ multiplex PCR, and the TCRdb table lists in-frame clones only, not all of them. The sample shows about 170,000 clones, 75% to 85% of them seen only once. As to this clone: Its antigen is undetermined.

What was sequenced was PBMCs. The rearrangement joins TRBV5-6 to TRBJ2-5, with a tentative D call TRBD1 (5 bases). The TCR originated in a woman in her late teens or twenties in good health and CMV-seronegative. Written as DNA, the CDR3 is TGTGCCAGCAGCTTCAGGGTAAAGGAGACCCAGTACTTC. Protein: CASSFRVKETQYF.